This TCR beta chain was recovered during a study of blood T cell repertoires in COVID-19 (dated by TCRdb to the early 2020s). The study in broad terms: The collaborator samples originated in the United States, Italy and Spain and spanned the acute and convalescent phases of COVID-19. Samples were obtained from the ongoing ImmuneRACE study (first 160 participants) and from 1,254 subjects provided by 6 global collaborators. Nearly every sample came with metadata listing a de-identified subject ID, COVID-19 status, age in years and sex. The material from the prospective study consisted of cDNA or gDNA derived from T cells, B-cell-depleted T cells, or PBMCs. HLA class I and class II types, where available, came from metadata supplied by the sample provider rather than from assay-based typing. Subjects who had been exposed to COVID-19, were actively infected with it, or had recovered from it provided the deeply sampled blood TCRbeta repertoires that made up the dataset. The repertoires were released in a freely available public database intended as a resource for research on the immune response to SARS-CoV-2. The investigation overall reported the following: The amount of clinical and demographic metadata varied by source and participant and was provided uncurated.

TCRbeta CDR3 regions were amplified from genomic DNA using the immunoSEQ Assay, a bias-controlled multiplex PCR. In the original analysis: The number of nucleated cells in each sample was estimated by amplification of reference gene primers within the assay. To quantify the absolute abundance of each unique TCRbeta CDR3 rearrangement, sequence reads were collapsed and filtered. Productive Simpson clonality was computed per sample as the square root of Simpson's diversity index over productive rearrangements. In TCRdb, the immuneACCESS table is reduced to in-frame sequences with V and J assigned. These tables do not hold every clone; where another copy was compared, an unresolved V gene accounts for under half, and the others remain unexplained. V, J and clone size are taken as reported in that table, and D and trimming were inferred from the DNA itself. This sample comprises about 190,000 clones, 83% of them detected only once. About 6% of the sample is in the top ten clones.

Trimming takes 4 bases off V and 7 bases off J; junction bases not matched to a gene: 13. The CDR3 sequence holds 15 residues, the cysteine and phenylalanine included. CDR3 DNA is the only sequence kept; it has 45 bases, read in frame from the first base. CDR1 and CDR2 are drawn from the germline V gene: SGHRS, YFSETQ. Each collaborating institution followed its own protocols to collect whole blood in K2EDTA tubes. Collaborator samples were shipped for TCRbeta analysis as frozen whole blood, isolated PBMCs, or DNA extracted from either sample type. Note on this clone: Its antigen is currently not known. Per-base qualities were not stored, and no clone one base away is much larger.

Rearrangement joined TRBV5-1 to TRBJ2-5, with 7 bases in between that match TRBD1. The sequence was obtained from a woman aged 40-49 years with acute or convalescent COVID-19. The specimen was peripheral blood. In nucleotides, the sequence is TGCGCCAGCAGCGACCCGGGACAGCCCTCGGGGACCCAGTACTTC. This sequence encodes CASSDPGQPSGTQYF.